This T cell receptor (beta chain) was captured by sequencing in a study of cytotoxic CD8 clonotypes in ibrutinib-treated CLL listed by TCRdb under 2021. For the wider study: The cohort was composed of more than ten relapsed/refractory and roughly 16 treatment-naive patients; IGHV unmutated status was identified in some 17 patients. Partial responses were observed in some 24 patients and complete responses in 2; after a median follow-up of 68 months, remission was maintained in 15 or so patients and progression was observed in about twelve. The response samples were drawn at a median of approximately 11 months into treatment, with a range of about 6 to 36 months. Samples averaged 255,043 productive templates and tens of thousands of productive rearrangements. Of the approximately 86 people in the trial, approximately 26 had longitudinal samples available. Cryopreserved peripheral blood mononuclear cells were collected at three points: before therapy, at response, and at either sustained remission or disease progression. Patients were still on ibrutinib when every remission and progressive disease sample was collected.

This clone was observed a handful of times. Its antigen specificity is not known. No qualities accompany the bases; no much larger clone lies one base away. Paper-wide results and their limitations: At baseline, clonality was higher than in age-matched healthy donors and showed a strong correlation with circulating CD8+ T-cell counts. Sampling times were not matched between sustained-remission and progressing patients, and lymph node repertoires were not studied. Public clonotypes were rare and either contracted or stayed stable during treatment, and the rise in clonality at ibrutinib response reflected the expansion of private clonotypes. An increase in clonality was observed at ibrutinib response, with clonality remaining stable during sustained remission and falling back toward baseline at progression.

Looking up the germline V gene (reference sequence) yields CDR1 LNHDA and CDR2 SQIVND. Taken from cysteine to phenylalanine, the CDR3 has 15 residues. CDR3 DNA only is kept here, 45 bases in frame from base 1. Cut back by 5 bases and 6 bases, the V and J ends lie 14 bases apart. On a MiSeq, deep resolution sequencing aimed for a depth between 1 in 1 million and 1 in 200,000 T cells, with each clonotype covered approximately 10x on average. The immunoSEQ hsTCRB Kit was used to generate TCR beta libraries. In the paper's pipeline: The data were analyzed with ImmunoSEQ Analyzer and ImmunoSEQ Data Assistant, and V, D and J gene assignments followed IMGT definitions. Clonality was computed as one minus normalized Shannon entropy of productive rearrangement frequencies, ranging from 0 to 1. Public clonotype analysis was restricted to overrepresented clonotypes comprising at least 0.05% of each patient's repertoire. Approximately 13 age-matched healthy donor repertoires from immuneACCESS served as clonality controls. Here the immuneACCESS table is served through TCRdb, limited to in-frame sequences with V and J called. Missing clones are a known gap in these copies; in checked studies unresolved V genes cover under half, and the rest lacks a known reason. That table is the source of V, J and clone size, and D and trimming were worked out from the DNA. This sample lists some 200,000 clones; just under 80% were detected once. More than 9.5% of the sample comes from the top ten.

The sample's time point label is to be understood as: approximately twelve months on ibrutinib. For TCR beta library preparation, around 2 micrograms of genomic DNA were isolated from cryopreserved PBMCs. Longitudinal blood samples from CLL patients on ibrutinib monotherapy were analyzed using high-throughput TCR beta sequencing. The patients were enrolled in a single-center, open-label phase 2 trial of ibrutinib monotherapy. The source is a human donor with chronic lymphocytic leukemia. The chain is assembled from TRBV19 and TRBJ1-6; the best D guess is TRBD1, with 6 bases matching. The input for sequencing was PBMCs, taken after 12 months of ibrutinib treatment. The CDR3 amino acid sequence is: CASSEWGPGNSPLHF. The DNA reads as follows: TGTGCCAGTAGTGAATGGGGGCCGGGTAATTCACCCCTCCACTTT.